This TCR beta chain was recovered during a study of graft-versus-host responses after intestinal transplantation (dated by TCRdb to the early 2020s). Background for the entire study: Recipients received multivisceral, liver-intestinal, or isolated intestinal transplants. Anti-thymocyte globulin induction was given to all recipients, followed by maintenance tacrolimus and steroids for two to four years. Graft-versus-host and host-versus-graft alloreactive T cell clones were tracked in the graft, circulation and bone marrow after intestinal transplantation using bulk TCR-beta CDR3 sequencing. Alloreactive clones were identified by sequencing pre-transplant mixed lymphocyte reaction products and comparing these products with unstimulated pre-transplant donor and recipient T cells. The cohort enrolled 20 to 25 intestinal transplant recipients including one retransplant, and 3 patients lacking pretransplant specimens were excluded. A peak of at least 4% donor T cells among recipient peripheral blood mononuclear cells was the definition used for donor T cell macrochimerism. Instead of going to the commercial service, samples from three later patients were sequenced in-house on an Illumina MiSeq and processed with MiXCR.

The research as a whole found: GvH clones turned up in recipient bone marrow, with some appearing earlier in ileal mucosa or blood, a pattern consistent with an intestinal mucosal origin. Peak levels of circulating GvH clones were associated with declines in HvG clones early after transplant. Conclusions were limited by the relatively low number and heterogeneity of intestinal transplant patients. In patients with donor T cell macrochimerism, the allografts had high GvH to HvG T cell clonal ratios.

Library preparation was by the immunoSEQ multiplex PCR assay. For most patients, genomic DNA was isolated with the Qiagen DNeasy Blood and Tissue Kit and sent frozen to Adaptive Biotechnologies for TCR sequencing. For most patients, high-throughput TCR-beta CDR3 sequencing of genomic DNA was performed by Adaptive Biotechnologies. Per the authors' processing: Adaptive's ImmunoSEQ software was the source of the TCR sequencing data for around 20 patients, while a few other patients were processed with MiXCR and VDJtools. CD4 versus CD8 sorting errors were corrected by removing sequences found in both subsets at a frequency ratio below 5:1. CDR3 nucleotide sequences shared between donor and recipient were removed because the origin of such sequences could not be assigned. To count as alloreactive, a clone needed at least 2-fold expansion over unstimulated cells and a minimum CFSE-low frequency of 0.002% (template counts) or 0.001% (read counts). Clones were considered mappable if detected in sequenced pre-transplant spleen, lymph node, or MLR CFSE-low populations of the donor or recipient. The cumulative frequency of alloreactive clones was calculated as a percentage of all sequences, weighted by copy number. The clones in this table, taken by TCRdb from immuneACCESS, are in-frame only. Not every clone is retained; where verified, under half of the shortfall comes from an unresolved V gene, and the cause of the rest is unknown. V, J and clone size were drawn from that table, and D and trimming were deduced from the DNA. The sample records approximately 75,000 clones, approximately 94% of which are singletons. 0.53% of the sample comes from the top ten.

This clone was detected a few times. Its antigen remains unidentified. No much larger clone is present one base from it, and per-base qualities are unavailable. CDR1 and CDR2 are read off the germline V gene as MGHRA and YSYEKL. Trimming takes 0 bases off V and 0 bases off J; junction bases not matched to a gene: 2. From cysteine to phenylalanine, the CDR3 is 15 amino acids long. CDR3 DNA is the only sequence kept; it has 45 bases, read in frame from the first base. The time point label on this specimen signifies: cells obtained before transplantation from donor or recipient. CD3+CD4+ and CD3+CD8+ populations were FACS-sorted from unstimulated pre-transplant donor and recipient cells taken from spleen or lymph nodes.

The chain was built from TRBV4-1 and TRBJ2-7; 7 bases in the junction line up with TRBD1. This receptor was identified in a human donor who received an intestinal transplant. The sample consisted of unstimulated CD8+ T cells sorted from spleen or lymph node cells, taken before intestinal transplant. The CDR3 protein: CASSQEGGLSYEQYF. The DNA sequence follows: TGCGCCAGCAGCCAAGAAGGGGGCCTCTCCTACGAGCAGTACTTC.